This TCR beta chain is drawn from a study of blood T cell repertoires in COVID-19. Some clones are missing from TCRdb's copy, which holds only in-frame ones; the method was immunoSEQ multiplex PCR. The table records some 270,000 clones, 90% of them present only once. This clonotype originated in a woman between 55 and 75 years old with COVID-19, enrolled during active disease. The sample taken for sequencing was peripheral blood.

CDR3 bases: TGCGCCAGCTCTGGCGAGACAGGCAGTTTCAGTGAAGCTTTCTTT. The encoded protein is CASSGETGSFSEAFF. The chain links TRBV5-1 to TRBJ1-1; TRBD1 might be the D (6 bases). V lost 7 bases and J 7 bases, leaving 23 bases between the germline ends. Per germline, CDR1 SGHRS and CDR2 YFSETQ. The CDR3 runs to 15 residues.